A selection of T cell receptor beta chains follows, all from one sample in a study of blood T cell repertoires in COVID-19. Sequencing was performed with immunoSEQ multiplex PCR; in TCRdb, only in-frame clones are kept and a portion is missing. There are roughly 100,000 clones in the sample; about nine tenths occur only once, and approximately 7% lies in the top ten. Sequencing was performed on peripheral blood. The receptor set was obtained from a man in his late teens or twenties with COVID-19, enrolled during active disease. Both conserved end residues are part of each CDR3. Each record gives: J gene, V gene, clone size, D gene, CDR3 protein, CDR3 DNA. The D gene is left open where the match is weak. The size field is filled for only some rows; it gives once, few, many or a size class.

TRBJ1-1	TRBV24-1	few	-	CATSDSRVATRTEAFF	TGTGCCACCAGTGATTCCCGGGTCGCGACTCGGACTGAAGCTTTCTTT
TRBJ2-2	TRBV5-1	-	TRBD1	CASSLTHTGQYTGELFF	TGCGCCAGCAGCTTAACCCACACGGGACAGTACACCGGGGAGCTGTTTTTT
TRBJ2-1	TRBV5-6	-	-	CASSFGTPWNEQFF	TGTGCCAGCAGCTTCGGGACTCCCTGGAATGAGCAGTTCTTC
TRBJ1-1	TRBV5-4	-	-	CASSLSPDRLNTEAFF	TGTGCCAGCAGCCTCTCCCCCGACAGACTGAACACTGAAGCTTTCTTT
TRBJ2-1	TRBV10-3	-	TRBD2	CAISESRRTSGDNEQFF	TGTGCCATCAGTGAGTCGAGGCGGACTAGCGGGGACAATGAGCAGTTCTTC
TRBJ1-4	TRBV7-8	-	-	CASSLWLQINEKLFF	TGTGCCAGCAGCTTATGGTTGCAGATTAATGAAAAACTGTTTTTT
TRBJ2-1	TRBV7-2	-	TRBD2	CASSLAPGTSGRFRFF	TGTGCCAGCAGCTTGGCTCCCGGGACTAGCGGGAGGTTCCGGTTCTTC
TRBJ1-1	TRBV27	-	TRBD1	CASSNRQGRMNTEAFF	TGTGCCAGCAGTAATCGACAGGGGAGGATGAACACTGAAGCTTTCTTT
TRBJ2-5	TRBV5-6	-	-	CASSLGHLETQYF	TGTGCCAGCAGCTTGGGGCACCTAGAGACCCAGTACTTC
TRBJ2-7	TRBV28	-	-	CASSPTGFNYEQYF	TGTGCCAGCAGCCCGACGGGGTTCAACTACGAGCAGTACTTC
TRBJ2-6	TRBV27	-	-	CASSPVLRTSAGANVLTF	TGTGCCAGCAGTCCGGTCCTCAGGACTTCGGCTGGGGCCAACGTCCTGACTTTC
TRBJ2-5	TRBV10-2	once	TRBD2	CASSDPGRAGETQYF	TGCGCCAGCAGTGATCCTGGGAGGGCCGGGGAGACCCAGTACTTC